This TCR beta chain was sequenced for a study of T cell responses to AZD1222 COVID-19 vaccine. Only in-frame clones appear in the TCRdb table, and some are missing; sequencing was by immunoSEQ multiplex PCR. Altogether tens of thousands of clones are present, about nine tenths being singletons, with the ten largest covering 6.3%. This clone was seen once. Its antigen is unknown. Looked up from germline, CDR1 is SGHRS and CDR2 is YFSETQ. V shed 1 base, J shed 4 bases, and the junction held 5 bases outside the gene matches. The CDR3 has 16 amino acids. Findings and caveats of the study: Just six AZD1222 recipients were seropositive at baseline. The span of vaccine-associated CD4 TCRs extended across spike, with dominance at 160-218 and 743-854. Receipt of two AZD1222 doses was followed by a rise in Spike-specific TCR breadth and depth. Variant regions that are unmutated are reportedly the target of nearly half of spike-specific TCRs.

This chain uses TRBV5-1 with TRBJ2-2, with TRBD1 matching over 9 bases. The sequencing used peripheral blood, collected 28 days after the second dose of the MenACWY control vaccine. This sequence originates from an adult who received the MenACWY meningococcal vaccine as a control. This CDR3 reads CASSLSWTGVTGELFF. DNA of the CDR3: TGCGCCAGCAGCTTGAGCTGGACAGGGGTCACCGGGGAGCTGTTTTTT.